Detailed here is one T cell receptor (beta chain). The CDR3 consists of 14 residues. Looked up from germline, CDR1 is SGHAT and CDR2 is FQNNGV. V dropped 3 bases and J dropped 4 bases, with 12 bases sitting between them. This sample stems from a study of blood T cell repertoires in COVID-19. Across the whole study: Acute-phase and convalescent COVID-19 samples originated in the United States, Italy and Spain.

Sequencing was performed with immunoSEQ multiplex PCR; in TCRdb, only in-frame clones are kept and a portion is missing. The sample lists about 300,000 clones; around four fifths were seen once. The chain has TRBV11-2 and TRBJ1-1; D is unresolved. The sequenced sample was peripheral blood. This sequence was found in a woman between 50 and 59 years old with acute or convalescent COVID-19. The CDR3 loop reads CASSFARWSTEAFF. In DNA, the CDR3 is TGTGCCAGCAGCTTCGCCCGTTGGAGCACTGAAGCTTTCTTT.